This T cell receptor (beta chain) was recorded in a study of cytomegalovirus exposure and HLA in healthy donors. The V and J ends lost 5 bases and 7 bases respectively, with 12 bases between them. Germline V gene sequence: CDR1 MNHNS, CDR2 SASEGT. The CDR3 spans 13 residues. This table comes from immunoSEQ multiplex PCR, and its TCRdb copy is limited to in-frame clones, with some not included. The data contain over 250,000 clones, around 90% of them singletons. The TCR comes from a woman in her 30s in good health and CMV-seropositive. Sequenced input: PBMCs. V and J are TRBV6-1 and TRBJ2-1; D remains unclear. CDR3 nucleotides: TGTGCCAGCAGTACCGAACAGTGGAATGAGCAGTTCTTC. Translated: CASSTEQWNEQFF.